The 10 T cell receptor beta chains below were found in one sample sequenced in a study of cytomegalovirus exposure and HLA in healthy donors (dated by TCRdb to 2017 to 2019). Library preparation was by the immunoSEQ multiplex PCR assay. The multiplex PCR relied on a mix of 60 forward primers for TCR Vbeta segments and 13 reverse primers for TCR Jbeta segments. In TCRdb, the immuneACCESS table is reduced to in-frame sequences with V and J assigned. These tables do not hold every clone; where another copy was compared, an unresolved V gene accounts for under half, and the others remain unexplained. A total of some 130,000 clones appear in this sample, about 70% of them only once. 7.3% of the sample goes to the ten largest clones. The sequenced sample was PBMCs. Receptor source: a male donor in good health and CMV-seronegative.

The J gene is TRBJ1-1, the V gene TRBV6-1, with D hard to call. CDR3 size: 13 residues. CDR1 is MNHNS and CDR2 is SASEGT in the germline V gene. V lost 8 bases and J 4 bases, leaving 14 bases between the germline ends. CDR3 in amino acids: CASCPRPGTEAFF. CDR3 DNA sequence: TGTGCCAGCTGTCCTCGCCCCGGCACTGAAGCTTTCTTT.

The CDR3 region is CASSPTGETQYF. The CDR3 region has the DNA TGTGCCAGCAGCCCCACCGGGGAGACCCAGTACTTC. The gene calls are TRBV7-9 and TRBJ2-5; no clear D. Trimming took off 5 bases at V and 5 bases at J, with 9 bases between the two ends. Germline values: CDR1 SEHNR, CDR2 FQNEAQ (reference sequence). The CDR3 extends over 12 amino acids.

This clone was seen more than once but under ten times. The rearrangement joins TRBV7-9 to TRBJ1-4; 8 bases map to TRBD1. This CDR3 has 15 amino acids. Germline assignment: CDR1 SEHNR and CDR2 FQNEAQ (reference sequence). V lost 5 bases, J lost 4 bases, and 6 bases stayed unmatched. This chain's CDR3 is CASSLQGAINEKLFF. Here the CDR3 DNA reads TGTGCCAGCAGCCTTCAGGGGGCGATTAATGAAAAACTGTTTTTT. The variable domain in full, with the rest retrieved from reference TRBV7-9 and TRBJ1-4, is DTGVSQNPRHKITKRGQNVTFRCDPISEHNRLYWYRQTLGQGPEFLTYFQNEAQLEKSRLLSDRFSAERPKGSFSTLEIQRTEQGDSAMYLCASSLQGAINEKLFFGSGTQLSVL.

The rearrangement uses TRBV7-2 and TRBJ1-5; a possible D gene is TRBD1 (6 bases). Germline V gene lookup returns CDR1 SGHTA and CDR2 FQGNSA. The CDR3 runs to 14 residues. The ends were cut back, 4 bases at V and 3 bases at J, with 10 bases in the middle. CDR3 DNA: TGTGCCAGCAGCTCCGGACAGCCCAATCAGCCCCAGCATTTT. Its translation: CASSSGQPNQPQHF.

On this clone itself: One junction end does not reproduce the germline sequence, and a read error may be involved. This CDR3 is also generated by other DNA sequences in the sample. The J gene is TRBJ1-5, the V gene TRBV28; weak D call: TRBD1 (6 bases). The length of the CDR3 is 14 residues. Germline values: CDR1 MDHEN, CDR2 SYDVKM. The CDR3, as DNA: TGTGCCAGCAGTTTGGGCGGGGGACATCAGCCTCAGCATTTT. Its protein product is CASSLGGGHQPQHF.

The CDR3 spells CSVGDSTNEQFF. The CDR3 DNA follows: TGCAGCGTTGGGGACTCAACCAATGAGCAGTTCTTC. This sequence joins TRBV29-1 and TRBJ2-1, with D possibly being TRBD2 (6 bases). There are 12 residues in the CDR3. Germline V lookup: CDR1 SQVTM, CDR2 ANQGSEA. The germline V and J ends were trimmed by 4 bases and 6 bases, with 10 bases remaining between them.

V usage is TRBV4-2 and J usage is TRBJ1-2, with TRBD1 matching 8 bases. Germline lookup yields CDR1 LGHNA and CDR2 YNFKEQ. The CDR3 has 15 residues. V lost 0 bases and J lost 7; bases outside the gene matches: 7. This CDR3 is CASSQDQGALGGYTF. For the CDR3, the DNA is TGTGCCAGCAGCCAAGATCAGGGGGCTCTGGGTGGCTACACCTTC.

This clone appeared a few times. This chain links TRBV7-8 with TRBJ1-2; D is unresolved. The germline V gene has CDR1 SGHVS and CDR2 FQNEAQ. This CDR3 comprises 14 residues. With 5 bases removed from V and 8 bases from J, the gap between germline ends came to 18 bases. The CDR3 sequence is CASSQARGLGGYTF. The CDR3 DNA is TGTGCCAGCAGCCAGGCCCGGGGTTTGGGAGGCTACACCTTC.

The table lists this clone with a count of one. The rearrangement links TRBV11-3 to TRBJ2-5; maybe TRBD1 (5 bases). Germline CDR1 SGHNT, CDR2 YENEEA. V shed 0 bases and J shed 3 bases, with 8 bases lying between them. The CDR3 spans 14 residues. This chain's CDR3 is CASSLDRAEETQYF. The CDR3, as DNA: TGTGCCAGCAGCTTAGACAGGGCCGAAGAGACCCAGTACTTC.

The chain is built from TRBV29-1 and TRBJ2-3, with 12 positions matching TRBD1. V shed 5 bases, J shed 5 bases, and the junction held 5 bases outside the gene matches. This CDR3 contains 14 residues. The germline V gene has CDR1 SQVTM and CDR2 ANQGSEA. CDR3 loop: CSVNRDRGRDTQYF. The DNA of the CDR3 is TGCAGCGTTAACCGGGACAGGGGGCGAGATACGCAGTATTTT.